The source of this TCR beta chain is a study of PD-1 blockade in classical Hodgkin lymphoma. Study background: Patients were given intravenous nivolumab, 3 mg/kg, every 2 weeks.

Time point given: cycle 4 day 1 (C4D1), after 6 weeks of nivolumab. Each of the patients experienced relapse following autologous stem cell transplantation, and their brentuximab vedotin exposure differed. Germline loops: CDR1 SGHNT, CDR2 YYREEE (reference sequence). This CDR3 spans 16 amino acids. V lost 3 bases to trimming and J lost 4 bases, with 19 bases between them. Whole-study results and caveats: Significantly greater TCR diversity emerged by C4D1 in CD4+ cells but not CD8+ cells. Why repertoires differed is undefined; disease activity or prior therapy possibly contributed.

This clone was seen a handful of times. What it binds is not known. Using immunoSEQ multiplex PCR, the repertoire was profiled, and TCRdb retains in-frame clones only, with some absent. The table has about 28,000 clones, just under 80% seen once; the top ten hold roughly 16%. The sequence derives from a human donor with classical Hodgkin lymphoma. This specimen consisted of peripheral blood mononuclear cells (PBMCs), obtained before the fourth cycle of nivolumab. The chain recombines TRBV5-4 with TRBJ1-2; possibly TRBD1 for D (5 bases). CDR3 in DNA: TGTGCCAGCAGCTGGGACTTGACAGCACACTCCTATGGCTACACCTTC. Protein product: CASSWDLTAHSYGYTF.